This entry is about one T cell receptor beta chain. Antigen specificity is unknown. Reverse transcribing all isolated RNA meant expressed TCRB transcripts were sequenced. The table came from immunoSEQ multiplex PCR; TCRdb's copy has only in-frame clones and leaves some out. The sample lists around 300,000 clones; over 14% were seen once. Germline V gene data show CDR1 as SEHNR and CDR2 as FQNEAQ (reference sequence). The CDR3 has 13 residues. Trimming removed 5 bases at V and 4 bases at J, with 9 bases between. This sample is part of a study of beta chain features in type 1 diabetes. Study details: When patients were set against healthy donors, age, gender and cell yields were similar. Points from the study as a whole: Moderate yet significant TCRB CDR3 shortening was seen in Type 1 diabetes patients in all four CD4+ subsets. Naive, central memory and Treg TCRB repertoires seemed to resemble each other more closely in patients than they did in healthy donors.

The TCR originated in a man younger than 35 with type 1 diabetes. The chain employs TRBV7-9 and TRBJ2-1, with D perhaps matching TRBD1 (6 bases). Specimen: naive CD4+ T cells from blood. The CDR3 coding sequence is TGTGCCAGCAGCCCGGACAGTTACAATGAGCAGTTCTTC. It is translated as CASSPDSYNEQFF. Full variable domain (missing parts from reference TRBV7-9 and TRBJ2-1): DTGVSQNPRHKITKRGQNVTFRCDPISEHNRLYWYRQTLGQGPEFLTYFQNEAQLEKSRLLSDRFSAERPKGSFSTLEIQRTEQGDSAMYLCASSPDSYNEQFFGPGTRLTVL.